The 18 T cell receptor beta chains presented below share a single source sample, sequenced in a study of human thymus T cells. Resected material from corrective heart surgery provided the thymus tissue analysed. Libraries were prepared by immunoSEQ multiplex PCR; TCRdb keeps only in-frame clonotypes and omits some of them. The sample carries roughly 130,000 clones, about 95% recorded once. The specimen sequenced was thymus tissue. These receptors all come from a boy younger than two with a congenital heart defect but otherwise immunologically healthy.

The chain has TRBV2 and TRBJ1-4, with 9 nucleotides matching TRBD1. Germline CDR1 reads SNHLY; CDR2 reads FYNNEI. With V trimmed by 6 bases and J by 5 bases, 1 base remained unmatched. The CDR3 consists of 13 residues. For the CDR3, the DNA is TGTGCCAGCAGGGGGACAGGGAATGAAAAACTGTTTTTT. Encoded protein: CASRGTGNEKLFF.

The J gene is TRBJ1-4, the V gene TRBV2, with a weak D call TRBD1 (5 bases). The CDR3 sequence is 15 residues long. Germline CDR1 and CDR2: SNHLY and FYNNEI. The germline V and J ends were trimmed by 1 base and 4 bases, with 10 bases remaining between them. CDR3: CASSEEQAINEKLFF. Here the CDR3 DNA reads TGTGCCAGCAGTGAAGAACAGGCGATTAATGAAAAACTGTTTTTT.

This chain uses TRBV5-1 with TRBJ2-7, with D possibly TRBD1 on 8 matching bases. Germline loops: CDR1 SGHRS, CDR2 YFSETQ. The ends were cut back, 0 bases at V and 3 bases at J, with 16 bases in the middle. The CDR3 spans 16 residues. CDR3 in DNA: TGCGCCAGCAGCTTGGTAGCTCACAGGGGGGGCTACGAGCAGTACTTC. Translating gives CASSLVAHRGGYEQYF. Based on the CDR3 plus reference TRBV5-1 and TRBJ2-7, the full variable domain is KAGVTQTPRYLIKTRGQQVTLSCSPISGHRSVSWYQQTPGQGLQFLFEYFSETQRNKGNFPGRFSGRQFSNSRSEMNVSTLELGDSALYLCASSLVAHRGGYEQYFGPGTRLTVT.

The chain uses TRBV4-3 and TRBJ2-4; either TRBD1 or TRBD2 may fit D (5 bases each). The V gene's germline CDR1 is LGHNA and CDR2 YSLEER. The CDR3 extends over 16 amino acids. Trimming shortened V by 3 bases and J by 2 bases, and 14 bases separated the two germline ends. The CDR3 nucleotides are TGCGCCAGCAGCCAGACCCGTGGGGGAACCAAAAACATTCAGTACTTC. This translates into CASSQTRGGTKNIQYF.

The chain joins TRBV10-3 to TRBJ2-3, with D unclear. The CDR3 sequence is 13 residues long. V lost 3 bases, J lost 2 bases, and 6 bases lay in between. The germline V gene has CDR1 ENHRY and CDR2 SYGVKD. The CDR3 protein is CAISDNFTDTQYF. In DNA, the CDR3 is TGTGCCATCAGTGATAACTTCACAGATACGCAGTATTTT.

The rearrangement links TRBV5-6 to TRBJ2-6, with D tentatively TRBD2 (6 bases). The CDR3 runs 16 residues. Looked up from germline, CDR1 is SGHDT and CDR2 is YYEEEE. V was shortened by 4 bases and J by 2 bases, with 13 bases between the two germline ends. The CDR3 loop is CASSPSTSAGANVLTF. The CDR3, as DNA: TGTGCCAGCAGCCCCTCGACTAGTGCTGGGGCCAACGTCCTGACTTTC.

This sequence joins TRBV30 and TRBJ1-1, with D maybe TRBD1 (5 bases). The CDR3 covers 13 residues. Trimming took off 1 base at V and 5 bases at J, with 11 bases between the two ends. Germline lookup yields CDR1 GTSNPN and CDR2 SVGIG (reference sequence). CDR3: CAWSDRGDTEAFF. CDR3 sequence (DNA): TGTGCCTGGAGTGATCGGGGGGATACTGAAGCTTTCTTT.

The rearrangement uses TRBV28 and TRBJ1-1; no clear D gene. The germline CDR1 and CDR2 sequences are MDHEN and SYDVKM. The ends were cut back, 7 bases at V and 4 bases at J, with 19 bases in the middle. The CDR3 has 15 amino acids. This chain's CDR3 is CASTVWGLGGTEAFF. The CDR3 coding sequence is TGTGCCAGCACCGTCTGGGGTCTTGGAGGCACTGAAGCTTTCTTT.

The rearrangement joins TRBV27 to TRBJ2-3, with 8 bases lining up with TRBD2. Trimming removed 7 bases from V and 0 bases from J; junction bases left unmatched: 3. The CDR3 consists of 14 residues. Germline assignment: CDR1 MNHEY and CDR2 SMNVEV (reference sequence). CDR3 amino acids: CASTGGGSTDTQYF. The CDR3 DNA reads TGTGCCAGCACTGGCGGGGGGAGCACAGATACGCAGTATTTT.

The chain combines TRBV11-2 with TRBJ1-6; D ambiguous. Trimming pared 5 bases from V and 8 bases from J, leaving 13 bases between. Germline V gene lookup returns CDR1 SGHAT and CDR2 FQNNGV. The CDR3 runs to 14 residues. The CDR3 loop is CASSRRVAYSPLHF. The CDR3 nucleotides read TGTGCCAGCAGCCGCCGGGTCGCATATTCACCCCTCCACTTT.

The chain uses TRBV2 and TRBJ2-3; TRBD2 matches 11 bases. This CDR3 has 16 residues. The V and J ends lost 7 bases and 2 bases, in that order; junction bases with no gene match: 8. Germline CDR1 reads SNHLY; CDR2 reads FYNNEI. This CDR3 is CASTLLSGGDTDTQYF. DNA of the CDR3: TGTGCCAGCACCCTCCTTAGCGGGGGGGACACAGATACGCAGTATTTT.

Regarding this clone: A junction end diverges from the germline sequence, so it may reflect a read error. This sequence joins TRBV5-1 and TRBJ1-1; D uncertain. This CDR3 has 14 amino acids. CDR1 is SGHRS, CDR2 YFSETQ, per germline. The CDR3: CASSPAAESSPAHF. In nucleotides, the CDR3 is TGCGCCAGCAGCCCGGCGGCAGAATCCTCCCCCGCTCATTTT.

CDR3 loop: CASSPDRGNEQYF. The CDR3 nucleotides are TGCGCCAGCAGTCCGGACAGGGGAAACGAGCAGTACTTC. The V call is TRBV23-1, the J call TRBJ2-7, with 9 bases identical to TRBD1. TRBV23-1 is treated as an ORF (open reading frame) with a function not yet certain. J lost 5 bases, V lost 4 bases, and 3 bases had no gene match. The CDR3 consists of 13 residues.

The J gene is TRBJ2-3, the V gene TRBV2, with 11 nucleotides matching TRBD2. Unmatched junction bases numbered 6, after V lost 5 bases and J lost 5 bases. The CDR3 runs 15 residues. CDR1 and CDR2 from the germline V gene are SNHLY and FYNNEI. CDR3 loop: CASSKTSGGKDTQYF. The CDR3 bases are TGTGCCAGCAGTAAAACTAGCGGGGGTAAAGATACGCAGTATTTT. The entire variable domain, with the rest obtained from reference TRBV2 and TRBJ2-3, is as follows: EPEVTQTPSHQVTQMGQEVILRCVPISNHLYFYWYRQILGQKVEFLVSFYNNEISEKSEIFDDQFSVERPDGSNFTLKIRSTKLEDSAMYFCASSKTSGGKDTQYFGPGTRLTVL.

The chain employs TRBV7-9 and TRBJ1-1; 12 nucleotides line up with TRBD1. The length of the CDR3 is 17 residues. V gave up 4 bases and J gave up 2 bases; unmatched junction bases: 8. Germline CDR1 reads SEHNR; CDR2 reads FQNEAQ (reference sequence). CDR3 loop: CASSSPRDRGRNTEAFF. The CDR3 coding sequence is TGTGCCAGCAGCTCACCCCGGGACAGGGGGCGAAACACTGAAGCTTTCTTT.

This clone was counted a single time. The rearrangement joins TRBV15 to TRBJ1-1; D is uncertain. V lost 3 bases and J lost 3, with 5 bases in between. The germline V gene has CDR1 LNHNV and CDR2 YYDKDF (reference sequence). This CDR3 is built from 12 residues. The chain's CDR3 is CATSSGYTEAFF. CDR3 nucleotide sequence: TGTGCCACCAGCAGCGGATACACTGAAGCTTTCTTT.

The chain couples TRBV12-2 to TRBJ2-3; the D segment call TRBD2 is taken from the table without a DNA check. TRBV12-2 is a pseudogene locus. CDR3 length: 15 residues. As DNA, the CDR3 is TGTGCAAGTCGTTTGACTCTTCCCCCCACAGATACGCAGTATTTT. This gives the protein CASRLTLPPTDTQYF.

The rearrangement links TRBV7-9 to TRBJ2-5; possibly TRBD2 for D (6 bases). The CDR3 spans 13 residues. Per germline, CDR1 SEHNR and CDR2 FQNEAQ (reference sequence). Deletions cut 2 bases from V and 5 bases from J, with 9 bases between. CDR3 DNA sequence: TGTGCCAGCAGCTTATGGGACTCGGAGACCCAGTACTTC. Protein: CASSLWDSETQYF.